The following is a TCR beta chain sequence with its context. V was cut by 1 base and J by 0 bases, with 7 bases left in between. The germline CDR1 and CDR2 sequences are LGHDT and YNNKEL (reference sequence). The CDR3 is 15 amino acids. The record originates from a study of blood T cell repertoires in COVID-19. Looking at the study overall: From the United States, Italy and Spain came samples of acute and convalescent COVID-19. PBMCs, B-cell-depleted T cells, or T cells provided the cDNA or gDNA that made up the material.

Only in-frame clones appear in the TCRdb table, and some are missing; sequencing was by immunoSEQ multiplex PCR. Here the sample spans about 270,000 clones, over 75% being singletons. The chain links TRBV3-1 (or the pseudogene TRBV3-2) to TRBJ1-3; D ambiguous. The specimen was peripheral blood. This receptor was identified in a woman aged 70-85 years with acute or convalescent COVID-19. The CDR3, as DNA: TGTGCCAGCAGCCAAGGGCAGGCCTCTGGAAACACCATATATTTT. Protein: CASSQGQASGNTIYF.